Listed below are T cell receptor beta chains from one sample, sequenced in a study of radiotherapy plus CTLA-4 blockade in lung cancer. The table came from immunoSEQ multiplex PCR; TCRdb's copy has only in-frame clones and leaves some out. In the table there are some 100,000 clones, under 85% of which are singletons. The sample in question was peripheral blood, obtained from a patient treated with radiotherapy plus ipilimumab. These receptors were taken from a human donor with non-small cell lung cancer that progressed on radiotherapy plus ipilimumab. The CDR3 runs from the conserved cysteine through the conserved F or W. D genes are given only for firm matches. Size tells how often a clone was seen (once, few, many) or the class of an expanded clone, and some rows leave it out.

j_call	clone_size	v_call	d_call	cdr3_aa	cdr3_nt
TRBJ2-7	.	TRBV7-2	.	CASSLPGTYEQYF	TGTGCCAGCAGCTTACCGGGTACCTACGAGCAGTACTTC
TRBJ1-5	.	TRBV2	TRBD1	CASSRTGEVYQPQHF	TGTGCCAGCAGTAGGACAGGGGAGGTTTATCAGCCCCAGCATTTT
TRBJ1-5	.	TRBV19	.	CASKRQGGQPQHF	TGTGCCAGTAAACGCCAGGGCGGTCAGCCCCAGCATTTT
TRBJ1-1	few	TRBV11-2	.	CASSLEQLSTEAFF	TGTGCCAGCAGCTTAGAACAGCTGAGCACTGAAGCTTTCTTT
TRBJ2-6	.	TRBV14	.	CASSPMGDRFSGANVLTF	TGTGCCAGCAGCCCAATGGGGGATAGATTCTCTGGGGCCAACGTCCTGACTTTC
TRBJ2-7	.	TRBV11-2	.	CASSFSSRDEQYF	TGTGCCAGCAGCTTTAGTTCGCGCGACGAGCAGTACTTC
TRBJ1-5	.	TRBV6-1	TRBD1	CASSGTGGYNQPQHF	TGTGCCAGCAGTGGAACAGGGGGGTATAATCAGCCCCAGCATTTT
TRBJ1-2	.	TRBV5-6	.	CASSLGQGGANYGYTF	TGTGCCAGCAGCTTGGGACAAGGGGGAGCTAACTATGGCTACACCTTC
TRBJ2-1	few	TRBV27	.	CASRSPGLGPYNEQFF	TGTGCCAGCAGATCTCCGGGACTTGGGCCATACAATGAGCAGTTCTTC
TRBJ2-1	.	TRBV12-5	.	CASGPPLQIGGYQFF	TGTGCTAGTGGTCCCCCTCTACAGATAGGAGGGTATCAGTTCTTC
TRBJ2-7	once	TRBV4-1	.	CASSQDRGYEQYF	TGCGCCAGCAGCCAAGACAGGGGCTACGAGCAGTACTTC
TRBJ2-7	few	TRBV6-6	TRBD1	CASSSPDRADYEQYF	TGTGCCAGCAGTTCTCCCGACAGGGCGGACTACGAGCAGTACTTC
TRBJ2-1	.	TRBV5-6	.	CASSLEVVSYNEQFF	TGTGCCAGCAGCTTGGAGGTAGTCTCCTACAATGAGCAGTTCTTC
TRBJ2-7	.	TRBV6-5	.	CASSYYATTSTYEQYF	TGTGCCAGCAGTTACTATGCGACTACGTCCACCTACGAGCAGTACTTC
TRBJ2-7	.	TRBV5-1	TRBD2	CASSLTSAYEQYF	TGCGCCAGCAGCTTGACTAGCGCTTACGAGCAGTACTTC
TRBJ2-2	.	TRBV10-3	TRBD1	CAISDRQGARTGELFF	TGTGCCATCAGTGACCGACAGGGGGCGCGCACCGGGGAGCTGTTTTTT
TRBJ2-3	.	TRBV4-3	.	CASSQDLIRTSGSQYF	TGCGCCAGCAGCCAAGATCTAATCCGGACCTCAGGTTCGCAGTATTTT
TRBJ2-1	.	TRBV7-9	.	CASSPTGVYNEQFF	TGTGCCAGCAGCCCCACTGGGGTCTACAATGAGCAGTTCTTC
TRBJ2-1	.	TRBV7-6	.	CASSFSRLGNEQFF	TGTGCCAGCAGCTTTTCTAGGTTAGGTAATGAGCAGTTCTTC
TRBJ2-2	few	TRBV18	.	CASSPRKAGTGELFF	TGTGCCAGCTCACCACGGAAGGCGGGGACCGGGGAGCTGTTTTTT
TRBJ1-2	.	TRBV2	.	CASSEAGGFNYGYTF	TGTGCCAGCAGTGAAGCGGGAGGTTTTAACTATGGCTACACCTTC
TRBJ1-5	.	TRBV28	TRBD1	CASSLFGTGANQPQHF	TGTGCCAGCAGTCTATTTGGGACAGGGGCAAATCAGCCCCAGCATTTT
TRBJ2-2	.	TRBV9	.	CASSVWSQANTGELFF	TGTGCCAGCAGCGTCTGGAGTCAGGCGAACACCGGGGAGCTGTTTTTT
TRBJ1-5	.	TRBV9	.	CASSEGGRDNQPQHF	TGTGCCAGCAGCGAAGGCGGCAGGGATAATCAGCCCCAGCATTTT
TRBJ1-2	.	TRBV27	.	CASTLEEVPNYGYTF	TGTGCCAGCACTCTCGAGGAGGTACCCAACTATGGCTACACCTTC
TRBJ1-3	.	TRBV9	.	CASSVVAGGSSGNTIYF	TGTGCCAGCAGCGTAGTCGCCGGCGGGAGCTCTGGAAACACCATATATTTT
TRBJ2-7	few	TRBV27	.	CASSFRSYEQYF	TGTGCCAGCAGTTTTCGCTCCTACGAGCAGTACTTC
TRBJ2-2	.	TRBV18	.	CASSPITGELFF	TGTGCCAGCTCACCCATCACAGGGGAGCTGTTTTTT
TRBJ1-6	.	TRBV7-2	.	CASSPQGQLNSPLHF	TGTGCCAGCAGCCCCCAGGGACAACTTAATTCACCCCTCCACTTT
TRBJ2-1	once	TRBV2	TRBD1	CASSDQDRGQYNEQFF	TGTGCCAGCAGTGATCAGGACAGGGGGCAATACAATGAGCAGTTCTTC
TRBJ1-1	.	TRBV5-3	.	CARSSWSLSTEAFF	TGTGCCAGAAGCTCGTGGAGCCTTAGCACTGAAGCTTTCTTT
TRBJ1-1	once	TRBV9	.	CASGPRASNTEAFF	TGTGCCAGCGGTCCCCGTGCTTCGAACACTGAAGCTTTCTTT
TRBJ2-5	.	TRBV7-2	.	CASSPGTPQETQYF	TGTGCCAGCAGCCCCGGGACTCCCCAAGAGACCCAGTACTTC
TRBJ1-5	.	TRBV6-6	.	CATLQGNQPQHF	TGTGCCACACTACAGGGCAATCAGCCCCAGCATTTT
TRBJ1-1	.	TRBV21-1	.	CASSRYRGRTEAFF	TGTGCCAGCAGCCGTTACAGGGGGCGCACTGAAGCTTTCTTT
TRBJ2-5	.	TRBV9	.	CASSAEGGRPQETQYF	TGTGCCAGCAGCGCAGAGGGGGGACGACCACAAGAGACCCAGTACTTC
TRBJ1-4	few	TRBV27	.	CASSVGTVREKLFF	TGTGCCAGCAGCGTCGGGACGGTTAGGGAAAAACTGTTTTTT
TRBJ2-4	.	TRBV9	TRBD1	CASSIGGLAKNIQYF	TGTGCCAGCAGCATAGGGGGCCTAGCCAAAAACATTCAGTACTTC
TRBJ2-2	few	TRBV19	TRBD2	CASSLGLGNHRELFF	TGTGCCAGTAGTCTAGGACTAGGAAATCACCGGGAGCTGTTTTTT
TRBJ2-7	.	TRBV7-9	.	CASSLFVGEQYF	TGTGCCAGCAGCTTATTCGTGGGGGAGCAGTACTTC